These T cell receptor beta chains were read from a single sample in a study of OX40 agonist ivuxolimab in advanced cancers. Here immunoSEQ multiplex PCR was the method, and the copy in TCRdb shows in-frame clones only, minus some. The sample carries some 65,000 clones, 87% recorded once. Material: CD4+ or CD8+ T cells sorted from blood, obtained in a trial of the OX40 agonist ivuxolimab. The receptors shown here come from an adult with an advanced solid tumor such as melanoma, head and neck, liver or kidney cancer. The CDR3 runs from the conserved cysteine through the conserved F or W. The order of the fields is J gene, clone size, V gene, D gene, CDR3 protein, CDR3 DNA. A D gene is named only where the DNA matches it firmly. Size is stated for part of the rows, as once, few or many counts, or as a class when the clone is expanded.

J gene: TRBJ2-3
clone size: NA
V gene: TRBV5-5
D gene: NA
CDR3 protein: CASSLIRVSSTDTQYF
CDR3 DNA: TGTGCCAGCAGCTTGATCAGGGTTTCTAGCACAGATACGCAGTATTTT

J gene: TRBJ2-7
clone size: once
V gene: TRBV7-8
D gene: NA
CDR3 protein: CASSLVGYVTVGTYEQYF
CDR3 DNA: TGTGCCAGCAGCTTAGTCGGTTACGTGACGGTTGGTACCTACGAGCAGTACTTC

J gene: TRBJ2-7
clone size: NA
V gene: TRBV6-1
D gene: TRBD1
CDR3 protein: CASSGLLGQGIGEQYF
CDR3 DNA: TGTGCCAGCAGTGGCCTACTCGGACAGGGGATAGGCGAGCAGTACTTC

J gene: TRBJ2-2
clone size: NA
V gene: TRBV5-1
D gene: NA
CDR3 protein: CASSLAGLGPGELFF
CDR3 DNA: TGCGCCAGCAGCTTGGCCGGGCTAGGCCCCGGGGAGCTGTTTTTT

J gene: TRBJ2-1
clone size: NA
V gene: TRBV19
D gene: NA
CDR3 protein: CASTPSPSPNEQFF
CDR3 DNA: TGTGCCAGTACTCCCTCTCCCAGTCCCAATGAGCAGTTCTTC

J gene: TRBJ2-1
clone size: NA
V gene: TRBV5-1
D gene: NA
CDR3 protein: CASSPGATYNEQFF
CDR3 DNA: TGCGCCAGCAGCCCCGGGGCCACCTACAATGAGCAGTTCTTC

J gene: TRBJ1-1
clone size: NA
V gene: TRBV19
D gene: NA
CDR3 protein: CASSIGPEAFF
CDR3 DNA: TGTGCCAGTAGTATAGGTCCTGAAGCTTTCTTT

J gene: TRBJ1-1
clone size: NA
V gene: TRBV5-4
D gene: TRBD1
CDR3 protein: CASSFHRGGTEAFF
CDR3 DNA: TGTGCCAGCAGCTTCCACAGGGGGGGGACTGAAGCTTTCTTT

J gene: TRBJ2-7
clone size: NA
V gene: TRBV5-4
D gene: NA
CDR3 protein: CASSWGPAYEQYF
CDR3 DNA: TGTGCCAGCAGCTGGGGACCTGCCTACGAGCAGTACTTC

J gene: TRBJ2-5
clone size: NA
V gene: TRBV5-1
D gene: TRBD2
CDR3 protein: CASCLAGGRETQYF
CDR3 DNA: TGCGCCAGCTGCCTAGCGGGGGGCCGGGAGACCCAGTACTTC

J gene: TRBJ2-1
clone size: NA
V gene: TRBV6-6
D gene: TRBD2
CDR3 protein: CASSLTSGGGNEQFF
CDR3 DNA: TGTGCCAGCAGTTTAACTAGCGGGGGGGGCAATGAGCAGTTCTTC